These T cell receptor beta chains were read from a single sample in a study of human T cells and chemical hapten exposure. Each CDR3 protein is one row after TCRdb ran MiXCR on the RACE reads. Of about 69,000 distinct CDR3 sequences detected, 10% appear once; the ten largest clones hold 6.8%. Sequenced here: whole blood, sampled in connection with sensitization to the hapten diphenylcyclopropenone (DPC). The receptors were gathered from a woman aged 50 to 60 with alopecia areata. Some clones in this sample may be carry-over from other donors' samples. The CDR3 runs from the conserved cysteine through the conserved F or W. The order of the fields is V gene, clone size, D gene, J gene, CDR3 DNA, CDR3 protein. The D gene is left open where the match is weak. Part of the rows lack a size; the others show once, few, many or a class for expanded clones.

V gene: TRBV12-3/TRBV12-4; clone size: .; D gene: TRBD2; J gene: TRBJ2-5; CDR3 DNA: TGTGCCAGCAGTTTAACCAGCGGGAGAAAGACCCAGTACTTC; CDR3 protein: CASSLTSGRKTQYF
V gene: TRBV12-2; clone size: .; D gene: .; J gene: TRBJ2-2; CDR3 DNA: .; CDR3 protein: CASRDAGTPSPGSCFF
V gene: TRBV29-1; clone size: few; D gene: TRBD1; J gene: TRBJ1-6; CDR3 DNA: TGCAGCGTTGGGACAGGGGATAATTCACCCCTCCACTTT; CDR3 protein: CSVGTGDNSPLHF
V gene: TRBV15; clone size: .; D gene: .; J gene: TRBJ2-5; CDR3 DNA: TGTGCCACCAGCAGAGATGCGGTGGAAGAGACCCAGTACTTC; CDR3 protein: CATSRDAVEETQYF
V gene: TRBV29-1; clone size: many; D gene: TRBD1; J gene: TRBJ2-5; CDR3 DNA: TGCAGCGTTGTCTACAGGACAGGTGGCGGGACCCAGTACTTC; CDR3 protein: CSVVYRTGGGTQYF
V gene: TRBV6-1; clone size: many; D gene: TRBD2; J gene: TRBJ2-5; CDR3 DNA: TGTGCCAGCAGGACTTATGGGGGACTAGCGGGGCTCCAAGAGACCCAGTACTTC; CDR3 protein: CASRTYGGLAGLQETQYF
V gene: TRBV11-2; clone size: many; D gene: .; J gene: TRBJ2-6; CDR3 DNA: TGTGCCAGCAGCTTAACAGGTTCTGGGGCCAACGTCCTGACTTTC; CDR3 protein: CASSLTGSGANVLTF
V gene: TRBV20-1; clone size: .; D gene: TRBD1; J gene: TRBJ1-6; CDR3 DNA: TGCAGTGCTAGAGATCAGGGACAGGGGGCCGCTTCACCCCTCCACTTT; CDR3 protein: CSARDQGQGAASPLHF
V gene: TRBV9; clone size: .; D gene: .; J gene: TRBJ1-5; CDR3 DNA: TGTGCCAGCAGCGTCGACATCAATCAGCCCCAGCATTTT; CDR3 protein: CASSVDINQPQHF
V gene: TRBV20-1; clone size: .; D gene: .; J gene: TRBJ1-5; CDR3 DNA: TGCAGTGCTTACACGACCGGCAGCAATCAGCCCCAGCATTTT; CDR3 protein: CSAYTTGSNQPQHF
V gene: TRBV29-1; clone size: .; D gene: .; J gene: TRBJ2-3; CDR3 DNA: TGCGGCGTTGAAGATAGAACGGGCAGGTTCACAGATACGCAGTATTTT; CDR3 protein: CGVEDRTGRFTDTQYF
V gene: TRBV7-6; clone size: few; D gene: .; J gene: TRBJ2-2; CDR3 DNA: TGTGCCAGCAGCTTAGGGCGCAGGGCGAACGGGGAGCTGTTTTTT; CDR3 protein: CASSLGRRANGELFF
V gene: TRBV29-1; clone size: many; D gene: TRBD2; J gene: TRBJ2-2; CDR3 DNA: TGCAGCGTTGAAGATCGCCAGCGGGGCTCCACCGGGGAGCTGTTTTTT; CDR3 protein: CSVEDRQRGSTGELFF
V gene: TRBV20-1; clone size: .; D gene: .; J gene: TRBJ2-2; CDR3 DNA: TGCAGTGCTAGAGTCTCTGACACCGGGGAGCTGTTTTTT; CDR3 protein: CSARVSDTGELFF
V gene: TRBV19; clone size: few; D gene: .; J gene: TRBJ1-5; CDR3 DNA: TGTGCCAGCCCCTTTGGTAAGGGTCCCCAGCATTTT; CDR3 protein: CASPFGKGPQHF
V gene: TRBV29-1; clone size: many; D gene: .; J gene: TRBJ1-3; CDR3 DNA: TGCAGCGTTGAACCCGCTGGAAACACCATATATTTT; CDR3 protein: CSVEPAGNTIYF
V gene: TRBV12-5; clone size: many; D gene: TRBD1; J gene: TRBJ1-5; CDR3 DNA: TGTGCTAGTGGTTCGACAGGGAACCAAAATGAGCCCCAGCATTTT; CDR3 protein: CASGSTGNQNEPQHF
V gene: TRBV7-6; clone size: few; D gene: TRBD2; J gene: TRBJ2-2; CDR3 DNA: TGTGCCAGCAGCTTAGTCCCGGCTAGCGGATACACCGGGGAGCTGTTTTTT; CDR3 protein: CASSLVPASGYTGELFF
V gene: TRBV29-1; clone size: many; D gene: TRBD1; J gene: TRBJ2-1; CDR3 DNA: TGCAGCGTTCCCACGACAGGGGGTACTCAGTTCTTC; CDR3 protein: CSVPTTGGTQFF
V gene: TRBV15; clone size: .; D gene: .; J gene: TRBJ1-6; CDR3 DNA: TGTGCCACCAGCAGAGGTTGGGGTTTACATAATTCACCCCTCCACTTT; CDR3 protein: CATSRGWGLHNSPLHF
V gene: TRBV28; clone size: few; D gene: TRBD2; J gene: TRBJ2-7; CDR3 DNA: TGTGCCAGCGGGGCGGGAGGAGGGTACGAGCAGTACTTC; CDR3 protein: CASGAGGGYEQYF
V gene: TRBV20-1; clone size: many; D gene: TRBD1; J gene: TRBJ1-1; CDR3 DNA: TGCAGTGCTAGAGAGAACAGGGGAGGAGGAGCTTTCTTT; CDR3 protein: CSARENRGGGAFF
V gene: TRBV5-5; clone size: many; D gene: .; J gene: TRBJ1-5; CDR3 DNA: TGTGCCAGCAGCTTGTCATCCAGTCGAGCTCAGCCCCAGCATTTT; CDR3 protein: CASSLSSSRAQPQHF
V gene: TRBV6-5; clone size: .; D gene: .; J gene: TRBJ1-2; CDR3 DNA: TGTGCCAGCACCGGCCTGGGACCTAACTATGGCTACACCTTC; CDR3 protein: CASTGLGPNYGYTF
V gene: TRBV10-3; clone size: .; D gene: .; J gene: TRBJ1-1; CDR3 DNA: TGTGCCATCAGCGTTGCAGGGGCGGCTGAAGCTTTCTTT; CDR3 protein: CAISVAGAAEAFF
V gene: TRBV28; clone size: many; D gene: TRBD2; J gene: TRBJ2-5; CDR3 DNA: TGTGCCAGCAGTTCCCTCGCTAGCGGGGACTGGGCCCAGTACTTC; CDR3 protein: CASSSLASGDWAQYF
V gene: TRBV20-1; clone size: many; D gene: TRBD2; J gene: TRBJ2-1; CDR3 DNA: TGCAGTGCTACTCTTAGCGGGGATGAGCAGTTCTTC; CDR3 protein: CSATLSGDEQFF
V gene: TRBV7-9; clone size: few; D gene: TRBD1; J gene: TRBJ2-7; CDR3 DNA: TGTGCCAGCAGCTTAATGGCCGCGGGACAGGGTCCCGAGCAGTACTTC; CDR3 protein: CASSLMAAGQGPEQYF
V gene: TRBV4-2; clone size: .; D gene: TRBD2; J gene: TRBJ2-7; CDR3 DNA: TGTGCCAGCAGCCAAACACCCGGACAGGGACTAGCGAGCTACGAGCAGTACTTC; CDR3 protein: CASSQTPGQGLASYEQYF
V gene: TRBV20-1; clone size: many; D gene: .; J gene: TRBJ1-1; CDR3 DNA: TGCAGTGCTGCCTATGCAGGGATGAACACTGAAGCTTTCTTT; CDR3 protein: CSAAYAGMNTEAFF
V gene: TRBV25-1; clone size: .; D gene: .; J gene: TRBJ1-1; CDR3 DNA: TGTGCCAGCAGCTCGGTGGGTGAAGGCACTGAAGCTTTCTTT; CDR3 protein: CASSSVGEGTEAFF
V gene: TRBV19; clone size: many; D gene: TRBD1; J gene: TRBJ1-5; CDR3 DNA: TGTGCCAGTAGTCTCGGGACAGGGGGCCTTAATCAGCCCCAGCATTTT; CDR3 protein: CASSLGTGGLNQPQHF
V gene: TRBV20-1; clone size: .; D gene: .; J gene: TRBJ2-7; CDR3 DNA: TGCAGTGCTAGCCCCGTGTATCGGGACATCGAGCAGTACTTC; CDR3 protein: CSASPVYRDIEQYF
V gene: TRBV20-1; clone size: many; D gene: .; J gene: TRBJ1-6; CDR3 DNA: TGCAGTGCCCGAACAGCGGGGGCGGATTCACCCCTCCACTTT; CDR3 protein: CSARTAGADSPLHF
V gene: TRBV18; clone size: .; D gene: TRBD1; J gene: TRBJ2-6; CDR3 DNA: TGTGCCAGCTCACCCGACAGGGTTATCTGGGCCAACGTCCAGACTTTC; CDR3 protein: CASSPDRVIWANVQTF
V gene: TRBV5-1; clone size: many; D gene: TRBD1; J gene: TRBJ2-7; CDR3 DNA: TGCGCCAGCAGCTGGCTCGGACAGGGAGACTACGAGCAGTACTTC; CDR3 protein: CASSWLGQGDYEQYF
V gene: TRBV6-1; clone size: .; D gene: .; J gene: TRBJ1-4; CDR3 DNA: TGTGCCAGCAGTGAGTTCTCCCTTCTGGGAAAACTGTTTTTT; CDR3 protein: CASSEFSLLGKLFF
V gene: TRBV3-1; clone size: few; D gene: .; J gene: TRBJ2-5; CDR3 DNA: TGTGCCAGCAGCCAAGAGGTCGCGATCCGGTACCAAGAGACCCAGTACTTC; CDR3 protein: CASSQEVAIRYQETQYF
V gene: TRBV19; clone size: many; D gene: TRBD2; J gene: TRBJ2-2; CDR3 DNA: TGTGCCAGTAGACGCGGGGGGCTGAGGGAGCTGTTTTTT; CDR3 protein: CASRRGGLRELFF
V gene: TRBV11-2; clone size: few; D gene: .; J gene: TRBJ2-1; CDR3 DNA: TGTGCCAGCAGCTCTTCTGCCAAAGTTGATTCCAGCCCACTTTCCTACAATGAGCAGTTCTTC; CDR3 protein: CASSSSAKVDSSPLSYNEQFF
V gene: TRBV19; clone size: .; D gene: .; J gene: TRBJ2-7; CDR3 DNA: TGTGCCAGTAGTCCCGGGACAACACTACGTAGCGAGCAGTACTTC; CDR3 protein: CASSPGTTLRSEQYF
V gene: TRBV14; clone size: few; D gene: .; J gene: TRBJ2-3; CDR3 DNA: TGTGCCAGCAGCCAAGTTGCGCCCCTAGCTCCAGATACGCAGTATTTT; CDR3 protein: CASSQVAPLAPDTQYF
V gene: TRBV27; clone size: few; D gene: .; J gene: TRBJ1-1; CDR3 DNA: TGTGCCAGCAGTTTATCGAGAAGGCCGAACACTGAAGCTTTCTTT; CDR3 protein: CASSLSRRPNTEAFF
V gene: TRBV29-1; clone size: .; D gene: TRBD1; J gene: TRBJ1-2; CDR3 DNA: TGCAGCGTTCCGGGACAGAGTGGGATCTATGGCTACACCTTC; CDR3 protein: CSVPGQSGIYGYTF
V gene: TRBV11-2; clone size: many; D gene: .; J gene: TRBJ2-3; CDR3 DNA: TGTGCCAGCACCCCGATGGGAGGGGGTACAGATACGCAGTATTTT; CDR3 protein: CASTPMGGGTDTQYF
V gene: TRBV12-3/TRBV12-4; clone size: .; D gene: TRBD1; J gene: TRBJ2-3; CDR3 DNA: TGTGCCAGCAGCCCGGGACAGGACACAGATACGCAGTATTTT; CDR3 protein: CASSPGQDTDTQYF
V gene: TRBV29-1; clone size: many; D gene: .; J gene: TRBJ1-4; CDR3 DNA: TGCAGCGTCGTAGGAAACGAAAAACTGTTTTTT; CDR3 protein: CSVVGNEKLFF
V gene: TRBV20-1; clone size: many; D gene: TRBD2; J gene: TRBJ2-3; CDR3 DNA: TGCAGTGCCCCCCAACTAGCGGGAGACGCAGATACGCAGTATTTT; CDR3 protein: CSAPQLAGDADTQYF
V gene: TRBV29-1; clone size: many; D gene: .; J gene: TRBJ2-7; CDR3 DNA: TGCAGCGCTGGGGGATCCTACGAGCAGTACTTC; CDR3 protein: CSAGGSYEQYF
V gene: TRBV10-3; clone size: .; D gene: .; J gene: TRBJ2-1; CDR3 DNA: TGTGCCATCAGTGAAAGGGGCAATGAGCAGTTCTTC; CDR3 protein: CAISERGNEQFF
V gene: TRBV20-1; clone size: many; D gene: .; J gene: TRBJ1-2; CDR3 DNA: TGCAGTGCTAAAGTGGGAAGTCCCTATGGCTACACCTTC; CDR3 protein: CSAKVGSPYGYTF
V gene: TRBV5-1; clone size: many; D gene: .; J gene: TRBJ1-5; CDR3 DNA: TGCGCCAGCAGCTTGATGGGGGCAGAAAATCAGCCCCAGCATTTT; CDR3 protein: CASSLMGAENQPQHF
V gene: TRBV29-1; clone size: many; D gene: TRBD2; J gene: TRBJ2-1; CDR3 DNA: TGCAGCGTCATGGGACTAGCGGGACCCTACAATGAGCAGTTCTTC; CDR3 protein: CSVMGLAGPYNEQFF
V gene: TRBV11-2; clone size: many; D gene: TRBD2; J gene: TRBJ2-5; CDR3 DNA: TGTGCCAGCAGCTTTCGAGCGGGAGGGACCACTCAAGAGACCCAGTACTTC; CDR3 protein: CASSFRAGGTTQETQYF
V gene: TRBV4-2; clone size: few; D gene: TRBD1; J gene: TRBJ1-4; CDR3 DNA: TGTGCCAGCAGCCAACCCACATCCGGGACAGGGGGGCAGAGGGAAAAACTGTTTTTT; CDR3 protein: CASSQPTSGTGGQREKLFF
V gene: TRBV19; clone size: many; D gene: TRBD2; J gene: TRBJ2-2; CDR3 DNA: TGTGCCAGTAAACCATTAGCGGGAAGGAGAACCGGGGAGCTGTTTTTT; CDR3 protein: CASKPLAGRRTGELFF